Listed here is a single TCR beta chain. The CDR3 has 16 residues. Germline CDR1 SGDLS, CDR2 YYNGEE. V was pared by 4 bases and J by 4 bases, with 7 bases of the junction left unmatched. Per the original data handling: Researchers report that nucleated cell counts were estimated from reference gene primer amplification. TCRdb keeps only in-frame clones here, not all; method: immunoSEQ multiplex PCR. V and J calls and clone size come straight from that table; D and trimming were deduced from the DNA. Among about 170,000 clones, about 83% were seen once, and the ten largest hold 3% to 4%. The sample comes from a study of blood T cell repertoires in COVID-19. Study summary: Donors in the United States, Italy and Spain gave samples during acute or convalescent COVID-19. PBMCs, B-cell-depleted T cells, or T cells provided the cDNA or gDNA that made up the material.

Sequencing used peripheral blood. The receptor's source is a man aged 18 to 29 with active or convalescent COVID-19. The chain joins TRBV9 to TRBJ2-5; 13 positions match TRBD2. CDR3: CASSPTGTSGVETQYF. The DNA for the CDR3 is TGTGCCAGCAGCCCTACCGGGACTAGCGGGGTAGAGACCCAGTACTTC.